These 21 T cell receptor beta chains were sequenced from one sample in a study of monozygotic twins with inflammatory bowel disease. From the 5' RACE reads, TCRdb lists one entry per CDR3 protein and no DNA. Its clone listing holds fewer than 550,000 distinct CDR3 sequences. Sample: blood. These receptors all come from a human donor with ulcerative colitis or Crohn's disease, or a healthy co-twin of an affected twin (not recorded which).

The V and J genes are TRBV7-9 and TRBJ1-5. There are 13 residues in the CDR3. Germline CDR1 reads SEHNR; CDR2 reads FQNEAQ (reference sequence). Here the CDR3 reads CASSLAANQPQHF.

The chain links TRBV18 to TRBJ2-3. Germline CDR1 is KGHSH and CDR2 is LQKENI. The CDR3 extends over 14 amino acids. The CDR3: CASSPGMGTDTQYF.

The chain combines TRBV4-1 with TRBJ2-4. The length of the CDR3 is 16 residues. Germline V gene sequence: CDR1 MGHRA, CDR2 YSYEKL. The CDR3 loop reads CASSQERSSAKNIQYF.

V and J are TRBV6-1 and TRBJ2-1; TCRdb gives TRBD2 as the D gene, but with no DNA this cannot be confirmed. Looked up from germline, CDR1 is MNHNS and CDR2 is SASEGT. The length of the CDR3 is 15 residues. CDR3 in amino acids: CASRAGDSPYNEQFF.

Here the CDR3 reads CASSLGGLLQGDTQYF. The rearrangement joins TRBV5-1 to TRBJ2-3; TCRdb picks TRBD2, but there is no DNA to check that call. From germline, CDR1 is SGHRS and CDR2 YFSETQ. CDR3 length: 16 residues.

The rearrangement joins TRBV4-2 to TRBJ2-2; absent DNA, TCRdb's TRBD2 call cannot be checked. This CDR3 has 16 amino acids. Per the germline V gene, CDR1 is LGHNA and CDR2 is YNFKEQ. The CDR3 protein is CASSQARTSVTGELFF.

The chain combines TRBV9 with TRBJ2-6; checking the TCRdb D call of TRBD1 is not possible without DNA. The CDR3 runs 18 residues. Germline assignment: CDR1 SGDLS and CDR2 YYNGEE. The CDR3 sequence is CASSVGGALLSGANVLTF.

J is TRBJ1-1 and V is TRBV2; there is no DNA to check the TCRdb D call of TRBD1. The CDR3 is 14 amino acids. Per the germline V gene, CDR1 is SNHLY and CDR2 is FYNNEI. This CDR3 is CATPPIVGTTEAFF.

The chain employs TRBV5-6 and TRBJ1-6. The CDR3 sequence is 14 residues long. CDR1 and CDR2 (germline): SGHDT, YYEEEE. The chain's CDR3 is CASSFRAVNSPLHF.

The chain uses TRBV11-2 and TRBJ2-5. This CDR3 is 13 amino acids long. Germline-derived CDR1 and CDR2 are SGHAT and FQNNGV. The CDR3 reads CASSARLKETQYF.

The chain uses TRBV30 and TRBJ1-2. The CDR3 covers 14 residues. Germline V lookup: CDR1 GTSNPN, CDR2 SVGIG (reference sequence). CDR3 residues: CATTLGGANYGYTF.

CDR3 in amino acids: CASSSTGTAHNEQFF. The chain recombines TRBV7-6 with TRBJ2-1; the D call from TCRdb, TRBD1, cannot be confirmed without DNA. Looked up from germline, CDR1 is SGHVS and CDR2 is FNYEAQ. This CDR3 region has 15 residues.

The chain employs TRBV28 and TRBJ2-4. Per germline, CDR1 MDHEN and CDR2 SYDVKM. The CDR3 is 12 amino acids. The CDR3 here is CASSFSENIQYF.

The chain is built from TRBV28 and TRBJ1-4; lacking DNA, the TRBD1 call made by TCRdb goes unchecked. The CDR3 extends over 15 amino acids. Germline values: CDR1 MDHEN, CDR2 SYDVKM. The CDR3 reads CASTFTGTTNEKLFF.

The chain recombines TRBV20-1 with TRBJ2-7; TCRdb's D call, TRBD1, is unchecked because there is no DNA. There are 12 residues in the CDR3. CDR1 and CDR2 from the germline V gene are DFQATT and SNEGSKA (reference sequence). The CDR3 reads CSAQSALYEQYF.

V is TRBV15 and J is TRBJ2-1. Germline CDR1 LNHNV, CDR2 YYDKDF (reference sequence). CDR3 size: 15 residues. The CDR3 is CATSGQGSSYNEQFF.

The chain joins TRBV7-2 to TRBJ2-5; the D call of TRBD1 rests on TCRdb alone, since no DNA is present to check it. In germline, CDR1 is SGHTA, CDR2 FQGNSA. The CDR3 spans 14 residues. The CDR3 sequence: CASSFRGDQETQYF.

The genes are TRBV7-9 and TRBJ1-2. The germline V gene has CDR1 SEHNR and CDR2 FQNEAQ (reference sequence). CDR3 length: 12 residues. The CDR3 sequence: CASSLGGDGYTF.

The rearrangement links TRBV20-1 to TRBJ2-1; the TCRdb D gene call, TRBD1, has no DNA to confirm it. Looked up from germline, CDR1 is DFQATT and CDR2 is SNEGSKA (reference sequence). The CDR3 runs 14 residues. The CDR3 sequence: CSANSGTGANEQFF.

The chain combines TRBV5-1 with TRBJ1-3; absent DNA, TCRdb's TRBD1 call cannot be checked. The length of the CDR3 is 17 residues. Germline CDR1 and CDR2: SGHRS and YFSETQ. The CDR3 sequence: CASSLYVSGASGNTIYF.

This sequence joins TRBV4-1 and TRBJ2-7; TCRdb designates TRBD2, a call that cannot be tested without DNA. CDR1 is MGHRA and CDR2 is YSYEKL in the germline V gene. The CDR3 is 20 amino acids. The CDR3 spells CASSQDRNSGSFSRTYEQYF.